One sample yielded the 25 T cell receptor beta chains listed below, sequenced in a study of shared clonotypes between healthy human individuals. Produced via immunoSEQ multiplex PCR; TCRdb's table is partial and in-frame only. The sample yields 330,000 or so clones, less than 85% seen once. Specimen: memory CD4+ T cells sorted from blood. As for subset: CD45RA-negative fraction. The source is a man aged 25 to 40 in good health.

The chain carries TRBV5-1 and TRBJ2-2; D call uncertain. V shed 1 base and J shed 6 bases, with 7 bases lying between them. CDR3 length: 13 amino acids. Germline V lookup: CDR1 SGHRS, CDR2 YFSETQ. CDR3 sequence reads: CASSLLGSGELFF. The CDR3 region has the DNA TGCGCCAGCAGCTTGTTGGGGTCCGGGGAGCTGTTTTTT.

V and J are TRBV5-8 and TRBJ2-3; 13 bases line up with TRBD2. V trimming: 0 bases; J trimming: 4 bases; junction bases outside the gene matches: 2. Germline V gives CDR1 SGHTS, CDR2 YDEGEE. The CDR3 spans 16 residues. CDR3 sequence: CASSLGLAGGSDTQYF. CDR3 coding DNA: TGTGCCAGCAGCTTGGGACTAGCGGGAGGTTCAGATACGCAGTATTTT.

The J gene is TRBJ2-7, the V gene TRBV11-2; D remains ambiguous. The CDR3 is made up of 14 amino acids. CDR1 and CDR2 (germline): SGHAT, FQNNGV. V was clipped by 5 bases and J by 4 bases, with 15 bases between them. CDR3 nucleotide sequence: TGTGCCAGCAGCCCTGAGCCCCAATTTTACGAGCAGTACTTC. Protein product: CASSPEPQFYEQYF.

This clone was observed a single time. The CDR3: CASSSGTPGETQYF. The CDR3 region has the DNA TGTGCCAGCAGCTCCGGGACACCCGGGGAGACCCAGTACTTC. The chain has TRBV5-5 and TRBJ2-5; TRBD1 is a possible D gene (6 bases). The CDR3 spans 14 residues. The V gene lost 3 bases and the J gene lost 5 bases, with 14 bases spanning the gap. Germline values: CDR1 SGHKS, CDR2 YYEKEE (reference sequence).

This chain joins TRBV5-1 and TRBJ1-4; tentative D call: TRBD1 (5 bases). The germline V gene has CDR1 SGHRS and CDR2 YFSETQ. The CDR3 runs 16 residues. Trimming took off 4 bases at V and 7 bases at J, with 20 bases between the two ends. CDR3 sequence: CASSLLNGQGGEKLFF. The DNA of the CDR3 is TGCGCCAGCAGCCTCCTGAACGGGCAGGGCGGTGAAAAACTGTTTTTT.

The V call is TRBV6-5, the J call TRBJ2-1; tentative D call: TRBD2 (6 bases). V was clipped by 2 bases and J by 3 bases, with 11 bases between them. CDR3 length equals 15 residues. Germline CDR1 reads MNHEY; CDR2 reads SVGAGI. CDR3 bases: TGTGCCAGCAGTTACGCGTCGGGGGTCTACAATGAGCAGTTCTTC. Protein: CASSYASGVYNEQFF.

The chain employs TRBV28 and TRBJ2-3, with D maybe TRBD2 (7 bases). This CDR3 has 14 residues. The ends were cut back, 5 bases at V and 5 bases at J, with 14 bases in the middle. Germline lookup yields CDR1 MDHEN and CDR2 SYDVKM. This CDR3 is CASSTYGGRDTQYF. DNA of the CDR3: TGTGCCAGCAGTACCTACGGGGGGCGAGATACGCAGTATTTT.

The rearrangement joins TRBV5-5 to TRBJ2-7; 12 positions match TRBD1. The CDR3 consists of 15 residues. Germline V CDR1 and CDR2: SGHKS, YYEKEE (reference sequence). The V and J ends lost 3 bases and 5 bases, in that order; junction bases with no gene match: 6. The CDR3 loop reads CASSSAGQGADEQYF. The DNA of the CDR3 is TGTGCCAGCAGCTCTGCGGGACAGGGGGCCGACGAGCAGTACTTC.

The chain links TRBV9 to TRBJ2-3, with a tentative D call TRBD2 (6 bases). The germline V gene encodes CDR1 SGDLS and CDR2 YYNGEE. Trimming removed 0 bases at V and 2 bases at J, with 10 bases between. This CDR3 region has 15 residues. The CDR3 protein is CASSVGGGNTDTQYF. CDR3 sequence (DNA): TGTGCCAGCAGCGTAGGGGGCGGGAACACAGATACGCAGTATTTT.

The chain couples TRBV28 to TRBJ1-1, with a possible D match to TRBD1 (5 bases). V was clipped by 6 bases and J by 7 bases, with 18 bases between them. The CDR3 loop spans 14 amino acids. The germline CDR1 and CDR2 sequences are MDHEN and SYDVKM. The CDR3 bases are TGTGCCAGCAGGCTCTCCAGGGTGGGAGGTGAAGCTTTCTTT. It specifies CASRLSRVGGEAFF.

The chain is built from TRBV28 and TRBJ2-7; TRBD2 aligns across 14 bases. The germline V gene encodes CDR1 MDHEN and CDR2 SYDVKM. With 9 bases clipped from V and 6 bases from J, the junction kept 10 bases outside the gene matches. The CDR3 sequence is 15 residues long. In DNA form, the CDR3 reads TGTGCCAGTCTTTTCGGACTAGCGGGAGGCGGCGAGCAGTACTTC. It yields the protein CASLFGLAGGGEQYF.

This clone has just a few counts. The V call is TRBV19, the J call TRBJ1-5, with 8 bases that match TRBD1. CDR1 is LNHDA, CDR2 SQIVND, per germline (reference sequence). There are 16 residues in the CDR3. The V gene end was trimmed by 9 bases and the J gene end by 1 base; junction bases not matched to a gene: 11. This CDR3 is CASLTAGGGSNQPQHF. CDR3 sequence (DNA): TGTGCCAGCCTCACCGCAGGGGGCGGAAGCAATCAGCCCCAGCATTTT. The whole variable domain, filled in from reference TRBV19 and TRBJ1-5, reads DGGITQSPKYLFRKEGQNVTLSCEQNLNHDAMYWYRQDPGQGLRLIYYSQIVNDFQKGDIAEGYSVSREKKESFPLTVTSAQKNPTAFYLCASLTAGGGSNQPQHFGDGTRLSIL.

The V call is TRBV7-8, the J call TRBJ2-7; D remains ambiguous. V was trimmed by 5 bases and J by 6 bases, leaving 14 bases between them. The germline V gene encodes CDR1 SGHVS and CDR2 FQNEAQ. CDR3 size: 13 residues. The CDR3 loop reads CASSPSRNREQYF. The CDR3 DNA follows: TGTGCCAGCAGCCCCTCTAGAAACCGCGAGCAGTACTTC. The full variable domain, rest sourced from reference TRBV7-8 and TRBJ2-7, is GAGVSQSPRYKVAKRGQDVALRCDPISGHVSLFWYQQALGQGPEFLTYFQNEAQLDKSGLPSDRFFAERPEGSVSTLKIQRTQQEDSAVYLCASSPSRNREQYFGPGTRLTVT.

In its sample, this clone was seen a few times. The chain is built from TRBV7-8 and TRBJ2-7, with 7 bases identical to TRBD2. The germline CDR1 and CDR2 sequences are SGHVS and FQNEAQ. The J segment lost 5 bases and the V segment lost 1 base, leaving 11 bases of the junction unmatched. The CDR3 consists of 16 residues. CDR3 loop: CASSLDHLGLGDEQYF. The CDR3 nucleotides are TGTGCCAGCAGCTTAGACCACCTTGGACTAGGGGACGAGCAGTACTTC.

The CDR3: CASSLRSELLAKNIQYF. In DNA, the CDR3 is TGTGCCAGCAGCTTACGTTCAGAACTATTAGCCAAAAACATTCAGTACTTC. The gene calls are TRBV11-2 and TRBJ2-4; D unresolved. The CDR3 has 17 amino acids. Germline-derived CDR1 and CDR2 are SGHAT and FQNNGV. V was pared by 2 bases and J by 0 bases, with 14 bases between.

The chain carries TRBV7-9 and TRBJ2-7, with D tentatively TRBD1 (6 bases). Germline V gives CDR1 SEHNR, CDR2 FQNEAQ (reference sequence). The CDR3 totals 15 residues. V was shortened by 5 bases and J by 0 bases, with 14 bases between the two germline ends. In DNA, the CDR3 is TGTGCCAGCAGCCCAGGACAGCCGCCCTCCTACGAGCAGTACTTC. Translating gives CASSPGQPPSYEQYF.

The V call is TRBV15, the J call TRBJ2-2, with D possibly matching TRBD2 (5 bases). CDR3 size: 16 residues. V gave up 3 bases and J gave up 5 bases, with 16 bases separating them. Germline V gene lookup returns CDR1 LNHNV and CDR2 YYDKDF (reference sequence). CDR3 in amino acids: CATSSQLERSTGELFF. The CDR3 nucleotides read TGTGCCACCAGCAGCCAACTAGAGCGGTCTACCGGGGAGCTGTTTTTT.

The rearrangement links TRBV5-4 to TRBJ2-1; 9 nucleotides agree with TRBD2. The CDR3 contains 14 residues. With 0 bases clipped from V and 6 bases from J, the junction kept 1 base outside the gene matches. Per the germline V gene, CDR1 is SGHNT and CDR2 is YYREEE (reference sequence). The CDR3: CASSLGGRANEQFF. The CDR3 nucleotides read TGTGCCAGCAGCTTGGGCGGGAGGGCCAATGAGCAGTTCTTC.

The rearrangement links TRBV27 to TRBJ2-2, with TRBD2 matching over 8 bases. The CDR3 totals 14 residues. V shed 2 bases, J shed 4 bases, and the junction held 0 bases outside the gene matches. Per the germline V gene, CDR1 is MNHEY and CDR2 is SMNVEV (reference sequence). The CDR3, as DNA: TGTGCCAGCAGTTTACTAGCGGGCACCGGGGAGCTGTTTTTT. Its protein product is CASSLLAGTGELFF.

The rearrangement uses TRBV5-1 and TRBJ2-5; 9 bases agree with TRBD2. Losses at the gene ends were 0 bases for V and 4 bases for J; bases not matched to a gene: 7. This CDR3 contains 16 residues. Germline values: CDR1 SGHRS, CDR2 YFSETQ. Written as DNA, the CDR3 is TGCGCCAGCAGCTTGGGAGGGTCAGCGGGAGGAGAGACCCAGTACTTC. Protein: CASSLGGSAGGETQYF.

The rearrangement links TRBV5-4 to TRBJ2-2; no clear D. Per the germline V gene, CDR1 is SGHNT and CDR2 is YYREEE (reference sequence). The CDR3 spans 16 residues. Trimming took 0 bases from V and 3 from J, leaving 12 bases between them. CDR3 protein: CASSLDGNTYTGELFF. The DNA for the CDR3 is TGTGCCAGCAGCTTGGATGGCAACACCTACACCGGGGAGCTGTTTTTT.

The table lists this clone with a count of one. CDR3 amino acids: CASSPTGRADTQYF. CDR3 DNA sequence: TGTGCCAGCAGCCCGACCGGGAGGGCAGATACGCAGTATTTT. This chain joins TRBV28 and TRBJ2-3; 8 bases map to TRBD2. V gave up 6 bases and J gave up 4 bases; unmatched junction bases: 6. The germline V gene encodes CDR1 MDHEN and CDR2 SYDVKM. CDR3 length: 14 amino acids.

The genes are TRBV5-5 and TRBJ1-5, with 9 bases identical to TRBD1. The germline CDR1 and CDR2 sequences are SGHKS and YYEKEE (reference sequence). This CDR3 is built from 18 residues. J was trimmed by 4 bases and V by 0 bases; bases with no gene match: 11. This CDR3 reads CASSLEIGGTGNNQPQHF. CDR3 nucleotides: TGTGCCAGCAGCTTGGAAATAGGGGGGACAGGGAATAATCAGCCCCAGCATTTT. The full variable domain, in which reference TRBV5-5 and TRBJ1-5 provide the parts outside the CDR3, is DAGVTQSPTHLIKTRGQQVTLRCSPISGHKSVSWYQQVLGQGPQFIFQYYEKEERGRGNFPDRFSARQFPNYSSELNVNALLLGDSALYLCASSLEIGGTGNNQPQHFGDGTRLSIL.

V gene TRBV7-6 combines with J gene TRBJ1-5; D not certain. The CDR3 has 13 residues. V lost 1 base and J lost 4, with 5 bases in between. Germline CDR1 SGHVS, CDR2 FNYEAQ. The CDR3 here is CASSLGRNQPQHF. The CDR3 bases are TGTGCCAGCAGCTTAGGACGGAATCAGCCCCAGCATTTT.

J is TRBJ2-1 and V is TRBV5-8, with D unclear. Germline V CDR1 and CDR2: SGHTS, YDEGEE. The V and J ends lost 0 bases and 3 bases respectively, with 4 bases between them. The CDR3 runs 13 residues. The CDR3: CASSLVGYNEQFF. CDR3 in DNA: TGTGCCAGCAGCTTGGTTGGCTACAATGAGCAGTTCTTC.